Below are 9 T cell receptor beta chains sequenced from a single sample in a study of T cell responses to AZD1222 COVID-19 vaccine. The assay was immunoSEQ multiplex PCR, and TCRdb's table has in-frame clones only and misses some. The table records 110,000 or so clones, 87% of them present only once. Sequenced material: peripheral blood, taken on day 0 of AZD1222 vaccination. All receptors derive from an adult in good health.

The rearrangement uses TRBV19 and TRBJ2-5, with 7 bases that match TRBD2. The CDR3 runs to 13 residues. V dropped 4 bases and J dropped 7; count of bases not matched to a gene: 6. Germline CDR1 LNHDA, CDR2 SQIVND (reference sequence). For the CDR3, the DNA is TGTGCCAGTAGTACCGGACCGGGGGGGACCCAGTACTTC. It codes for CASSTGPGGTQYF.

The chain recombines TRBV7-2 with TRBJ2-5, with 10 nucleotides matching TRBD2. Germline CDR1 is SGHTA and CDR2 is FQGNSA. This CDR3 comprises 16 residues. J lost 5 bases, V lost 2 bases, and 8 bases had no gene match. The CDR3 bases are TGTGCCAGCAGCTTAACGTGGGCTAGCGGGAGTGAGACCCAGTACTTC. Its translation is CASSLTWASGSETQYF.

The CDR3 loop is CASSQESGRNGELFF. Here the CDR3 DNA reads TGCGCCAGCAGCCAAGAGAGCGGGAGGAACGGGGAGCTGTTTTTT. The chain is built from TRBV4-3 and TRBJ2-2, with 9 bases matching TRBD2. V shed 0 bases, J shed 7 bases, and the junction held 3 bases outside the gene matches. Germline V gene data show CDR1 as LGHNA and CDR2 as YSLEER. The CDR3 covers 15 residues.

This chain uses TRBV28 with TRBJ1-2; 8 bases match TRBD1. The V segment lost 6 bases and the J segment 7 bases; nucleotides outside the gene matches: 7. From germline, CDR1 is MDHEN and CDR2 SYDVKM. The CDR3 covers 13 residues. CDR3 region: CASSLQGAGGYTF. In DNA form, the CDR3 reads TGTGCCAGCAGCCTCCAGGGGGCTGGTGGCTACACCTTC.

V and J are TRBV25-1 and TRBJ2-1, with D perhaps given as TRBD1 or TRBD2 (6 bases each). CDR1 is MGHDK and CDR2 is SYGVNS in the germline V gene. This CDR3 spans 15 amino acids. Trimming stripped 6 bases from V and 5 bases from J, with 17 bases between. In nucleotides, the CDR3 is TGTGCCAGCAGCTACCTGGGGGGCCCCAACAATGAGCAGTTCTTC. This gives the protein CASSYLGGPNNEQFF.

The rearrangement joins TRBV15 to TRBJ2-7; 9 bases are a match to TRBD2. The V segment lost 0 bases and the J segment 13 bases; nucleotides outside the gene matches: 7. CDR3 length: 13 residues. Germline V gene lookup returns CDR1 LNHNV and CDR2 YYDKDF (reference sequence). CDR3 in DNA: TGTGCCACCAGCAGAGATGCGGGACTAGCTCCTTACTTC. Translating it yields CATSRDAGLAPYF.

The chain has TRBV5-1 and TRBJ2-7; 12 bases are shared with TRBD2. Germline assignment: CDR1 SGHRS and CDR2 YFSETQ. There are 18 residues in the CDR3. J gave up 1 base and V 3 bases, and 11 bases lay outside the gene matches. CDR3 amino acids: CASSSRLAGDGGSYEQYF. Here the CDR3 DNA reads TGCGCCAGCAGCTCACGACTAGCGGGAGATGGAGGGTCCTACGAGCAGTACTTC.

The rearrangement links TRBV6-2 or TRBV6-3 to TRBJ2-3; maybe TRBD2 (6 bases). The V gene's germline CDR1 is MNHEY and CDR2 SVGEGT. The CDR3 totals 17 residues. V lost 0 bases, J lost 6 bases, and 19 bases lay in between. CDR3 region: CASSYSPRGGGADTQYF. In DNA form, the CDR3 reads TGTGCCAGCAGTTACTCACCTCGGGGAGGCGGAGCCGATACGCAGTATTTT.

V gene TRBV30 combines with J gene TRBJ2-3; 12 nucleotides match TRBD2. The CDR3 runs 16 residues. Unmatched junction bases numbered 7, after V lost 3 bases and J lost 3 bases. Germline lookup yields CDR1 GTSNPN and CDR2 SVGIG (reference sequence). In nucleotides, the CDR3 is TGTGCCTGGAGGGGCAGACTAGCGGGAGATACAGATACGCAGTATTTT. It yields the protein CAWRGRLAGDTDTQYF.